This T cell receptor beta chain stems from a study of OX40 agonist ivuxolimab in advanced cancers. Study overall: Clinicians treated patients with ivuxolimab, an agonistic anti-OX40 (CD134) antibody. Those enrolled were about 82% male, with a mean age of approximately 60 years and ages from roughly 23 to 80.

General study points: Expanded clones belonging to CD8+ T cells outnumbered, on average, those of CD4+.

The table lists this clone with a few counts. Its antigen is not known. Profiled with immunoSEQ multiplex PCR; TCRdb holds only in-frame clones, not every one. Here the sample spans around 77,000 clones, more than 80% being singletons. Sequencing used CD4+ or CD8+ T cells sorted from blood, obtained in a trial of the OX40 agonist ivuxolimab. This sequence was found in an adult with an advanced solid tumor such as melanoma, head and neck, liver or kidney cancer.

The CDR3: CASSQDRGMETQYF. DNA for the CDR3: TGCGCCAGCAGTCAGGACAGGGGGATGGAGACCCAGTACTTC. The genes are TRBV10-1 and TRBJ2-5, with 10 bases fitting TRBD1. The CDR3 has 14 amino acids. V dropped 5 bases and J dropped 5; count of bases not matched to a gene: 5. CDR1 is WNHNN and CDR2 is SYGVQD in the germline V gene (reference sequence).